The rows below give T cell receptor beta chains drawn from one sample of a study of T cell responses to AZD1222 COVID-19 vaccine. Measured with immunoSEQ multiplex PCR; TCRdb has only the in-frame clones, and not every one. The data hold 60,000 to 100,000 clones, with 87% observed a single time. The material sequenced was peripheral blood, taken on day 0 of AZD1222 vaccination. The receptors originated from an adult in good health. Both conserved end residues are part of each CDR3. The order of the fields is D gene, J gene, V gene, clone size, CDR3 protein, CDR3 DNA. A D gene is named only where the DNA matches it firmly. Size tells how often a clone was seen (once, few, many) or the class of an expanded clone, and some rows leave it out.

>.|TRBJ1-1|TRBV18|few
CASSPPIGVNTEAFF
TGTGCCAGCTCACCACCAATAGGGGTTAACACTGAAGCTTTCTTT
>.|TRBJ1-1|TRBV27|.
CASSFARGRTEAFF
TGTGCCAGCAGTTTTGCCAGGGGCCGGACTGAAGCTTTCTTT
>.|TRBJ1-5|TRBV19|.
CASSEGRGLSNQPQHF
TGTGCCAGTAGCGAGGGGAGGGGACTGAGCAATCAGCCCCAGCATTTT
>.|TRBJ2-7|TRBV7-2|.
CASSLSYEQYF
TGTGCCAGCAGCTTAAGCTACGAGCAGTACTTC
>.|TRBJ2-7|TRBV29-1|.
CSVYSPYYEQYF
TGCAGCGTGTACAGTCCTTACTACGAGCAGTACTTC
>TRBD2|TRBJ2-3|TRBV18|.
CASSPGTSDHTQYF
TGTGCCAGCTCACCCGGGACTAGCGACCATACGCAGTATTTT
>.|TRBJ1-2|TRBV11-3|.
CASSLGGDNNYGYTF
TGTGCCAGCAGCTTAGGGGGGGACAATAACTATGGCTACACCTTC
>.|TRBJ1-4|TRBV5-1|.
CASNPSGRNRDTNEKLFF
TGCGCCAGCAACCCCTCGGGCCGGAATAGGGACACTAATGAAAAACTGTTTTTT
>TRBD2|TRBJ2-1|TRBV15|.
CATMGSGRAINEQFF
TGTGCCACCATGGGGAGCGGGAGGGCCATCAATGAGCAGTTCTTC
>TRBD1|TRBJ1-1|TRBV6-6|.
CASSLPGQGKAFF
TGTGCCAGCAGTCTTCCGGGACAGGGTAAAGCTTTCTTT
>.|TRBJ1-2|TRBV9|.
CASSEPQGGYTF
TGTGCCAGCAGTGAGCCGCAGGGTGGCTACACCTTC
>.|TRBJ1-1|TRBV12-3/TRBV12-4|.
CASRHEGSNEAFF
TGTGCCAGCAGGCACGAAGGTTCAAATGAAGCTTTCTTT
>TRBD2|TRBJ2-3|TRBV10-3|.
CAISEESGRTDTQYF
TGTGCCATCAGTGAGGAGAGCGGGAGGACAGATACGCAGTATTTT
>.|TRBJ2-7|TRBV5-4|.
CARNQEGSEDYEQYF
TGTGCCAGAAACCAGGAGGGCTCGGAGGACTACGAGCAGTACTTC
>.|TRBJ1-2|TRBV9|.
CASSTDGYGYTF
TGTGCCAGCAGCACCGACGGCTATGGCTACACCTTC
>.|TRBJ1-1|TRBV9|.
CASSVGQARSEAFF
TGTGCCAGCAGCGTAGGACAGGCGAGGAGTGAAGCTTTCTTT
>.|TRBJ2-1|TRBV27|.
CASSLRPYNEQFF
TGTGCCAGCAGCCTGCGGCCCTACAATGAGCAGTTCTTC
>.|TRBJ1-6|TRBV19|once
CASSDAEGYYNSPLHF
TGTGCCAGTAGTGACGCGGAAGGATACTATAATTCACCCCTCCACTTT
>.|TRBJ2-7|TRBV6-1|.
CASSERHGSEQYF
TGTGCCAGCAGTGAACGTCACGGCTCCGAGCAGTACTTC
>TRBD2|TRBJ2-1|TRBV29-1|.
CSVLSLAGGLAEQFF
TGCAGCGTTTTGTCACTAGCGGGAGGGTTGGCTGAGCAGTTCTTC